A selection of T cell receptor beta chains follows, all from one sample in a study of T cells after yellow fever vaccination. Using its own MiXCR run on the 5' RACE reads, TCRdb lists one record per CDR3 protein. The table shows about 370,000 distinct CDR3 sequences, with approximately 10% occurring only once. The sample was PBMCs, taken on the day of the first yellow fever vaccination. The receptors stem from a man younger than 35 who received the YFV17D yellow fever vaccine. The CDR3 runs from the conserved cysteine through the conserved F or W. Each record gives: J gene, D gene, clone size, V gene, CDR3 protein, CDR3 DNA. The D gene is left open where the match is weak. Some rows mark clone size as missing; the rest say once, few, many or name a class of expanded clone.

>TRBJ2-4|TRBD1|few|TRBV4-1
CASSQDPNLTGRKNIQYF
TGCGCCAGCAGCCAAGATCCGAACCTGACAGGGCGCAAAAACATTCAGTACTTC
>TRBJ2-7|.|.|TRBV21-1
CASRDRGDEQYF
TGTGCCAGCAGGGACAGGGGCGACGAGCAGTACTTC
>TRBJ2-3|.|few|TRBV10-3
CAASQGSTDTQYF
TGTGCCGCCTCACAGGGAAGCACAGATACGCAGTATTTT
>TRBJ2-5|TRBD2|many|TRBV24-1
CATSARGGFQETQYF
TGTGCCACCAGTGCTCGCGGGGGGTTCCAAGAGACCCAGTACTTC
>TRBJ1-5|.|few|TRBV6-2/TRBV6-3
CASSLGPLRAQHF
TGTGCCAGCAGCCTCGGGCCCCTGAGAGCCCAGCATTTT
>TRBJ2-1|.|.|TRBV6-2/TRBV6-3
CASSSIFRGTPNEQFF
TGTGCCAGCAGCTCCATCTTTCGGGGCACCCCCAATGAGCAGTTCTTC
>TRBJ2-5|.|.|TRBV5-4
CASSQTTLGTQYF
TGTGCCAGCAGCCAGACTACTTTGGGGACCCAGTACTTC
>TRBJ1-2|.|many|TRBV9
CASSVQGISGYTF
TGTGCCAGCAGCGTCCAGGGGATCAGCGGCTACACCTTC
>TRBJ1-2|.|.|TRBV6-4
CASSQTGLNGYTF
TGTGCCAGCAGCCAAACAGGGTTAAATGGCTACACCTTC
>TRBJ2-3|.|.|TRBV29-1
CSVCLGRVDTQYF
TGCAGCGTTTGCTTAGGAAGGGTAGATACGCAGTATTTT
>TRBJ1-2|.|few|TRBV28
CASSSSGQTVYGYTF
.
>TRBJ2-1|TRBD1|.|TRBV12-3/TRBV12-4
CASSKQGAYNEQFF
TGTGCCAGCAGTAAACAGGGGGCGTACAATGAGCAGTTCTTC
>TRBJ1-1|.|few|TRBV20-1
CSAREDTSTEAFF
TGCAGTGCTAGGGAGGATACGAGCACTGAAGCTTTCTTT
>TRBJ1-2|TRBD1|few|TRBV7-3
CASSFLDRGEGGYTF
TGTGCCAGCAGCTTCCTGGACAGGGGCGAAGGTGGCTACACCTTC
>TRBJ2-6|TRBD1|few|TRBV18
CASSPRTGGAGANVLTF
TGTGCCAGCTCACCAAGGACAGGGGGCGCTGGGGCCAACGTCCTGACTTTC
>TRBJ2-5|TRBD2|.|TRBV7-9
CATETSGGRETQYF
TGTGCCACCGAGACTAGCGGGGGTCGGGAGACCCAGTACTTC
>TRBJ2-1|.|.|TRBV27
CASRTQLRTGTYNEQFF
TGTGCCAGCCGGACTCAACTGCGGACGGGGACCTACAATGAGCAGTTCTTC
>TRBJ2-2|.|many|TRBV10-2
CASSDPPMGERFTGELFF
TGCGCCAGCAGTGACCCCCCCATGGGGGAAAGGTTCACCGGGGAGCTGTTTTTT
>TRBJ2-5|.|.|TRBV5-1
CASSTRGIETQYF
TGCGCCAGCAGCACCAGGGGTATAGAGACCCAGTACTTC
>TRBJ2-3|.|many|TRBV6-2/TRBV6-3
CASSYRGPTQYF
TGTGCCAGCAGTTACAGGGGTCCAACGCAGTATTTT
>TRBJ2-3|.|few|TRBV5-1
CASSSSVTDTQYF
TGCGCCAGCAGCTCATCCGTCACAGATACGCAGTATTTT
>TRBJ2-3|.|few|TRBV4-3
CASSQAAVPDTQYF
TGCGCCAGCAGCCAAGCTGCAGTCCCAGATACGCAGTATTTT
>TRBJ2-1|.|few|TRBV5-6
CASSKRGGLYNEQFF
TGTGCCAGCAGCAAACGCGGGGGCCTTTACAATGAGCAGTTCTTC
>TRBJ2-3|.|few|TRBV19
CVSQSGSTDTQYF
TGTGTCTCCCAGAGTGGGAGCACAGATACGCAGTATTTT
>TRBJ2-2|.|few|TRBV29-1
CSAHVRGLGELFF
TGCAGCGCCCACGTCCGGGGGCTCGGGGAGCTGTTTTTT
>TRBJ2-4|.|few|TRBV5-5
CASSLRYQGKRKNIQYF
TGTGCCAGCAGCTTGAGGTACCAGGGGAAGAGAAAAAACATTCAGTACTTC
>TRBJ2-1|.|few|TRBV24-1
CATSDLAGGSYNEQFF
TGTGCCACCAGTGATTTGGCCGGAGGGTCCTACAATGAGCAGTTCTTC
>TRBJ1-2|.|.|TRBV20-1
CSARGGSANYGYTF
TGCAGTGCTAGAGGAGGGAGCGCTAACTATGGCTACACCTTC
>TRBJ2-5|.|few|TRBV7-9
CASSFELPETQYF
TGTGCCAGCAGCTTCGAGTTACCGGAGACCCAGTACTTC
>TRBJ2-6|TRBD1|many|TRBV5-1
CASSFPGQGNPSLSGANVLTF
TGCGCCAGCAGCTTTCCGGGACAGGGTAACCCCTCCCTCTCTGGGGCCAACGTCCTGACTTTC
>TRBJ2-5|.|.|TRBV20-1
CSAGEMGETQYF
TGCAGCGCCGGGGAGATGGGAGAGACCCAGTACTTC
>TRBJ1-4|.|few|TRBV4-1
CASSQALASSSANEKLFF
TGCGCCAGCAGCCAAGCGCTTGCTTCCAGTTCAGCTAATGAAAAACTGTTTTTT
>TRBJ2-5|TRBD1|few|TRBV5-4
CASSLPGQGAAETQYF
TGTGCCAGCAGCTTACCGGGACAGGGGGCCGCGGAGACCCAGTACTTC
>TRBJ2-3|.|few|TRBV4-2
CASSQPGPREDTQYF
TGTGCCAGCAGCCAACCGGGACCTCGGGAGGATACGCAGTATTTT
>TRBJ2-5|TRBD2|few|TRBV7-9
CASSGAGGGTQYF
TGTGCCAGCAGCGGAGCGGGGGGTGGGACCCAGTACTTC
>TRBJ2-4|.|.|TRBV6-1
CASSPLTAPLAKNIQYF
TGTGCCAGCAGTCCGCTGACGGCCCCCTTAGCCAAAAACATTCAGTACTTC
>TRBJ2-3|TRBD2|few|TRBV10-3
CAIGSGVRKDTQYF
TGTGCCATTGGTAGCGGGGTCAGGAAAGATACGCAGTATTTT
>TRBJ1-1|.|.|TRBV11-2
CASSLGWTQGSEAFF
TGTGCCAGCAGCTTAGGGTGGACGCAGGGTTCTGAAGCTTTCTTT
>TRBJ1-1|TRBD1|few|TRBV5-1
CASSPTGRRTEAFF
TGCGCCAGCAGCCCGACAGGGAGGCGCACTGAAGCTTTCTTT
>TRBJ1-2|.|few|TRBV20-1
CSAGGGVTSYGYTF
TGCAGTGCTGGAGGGGGTGTGACTTCCTATGGCTACACCTTC
>TRBJ2-7|.|many|TRBV2
CASSDAGYEQYF
TGTGCCAGCAGTGATGCCGGCTACGAGCAGTACTTC
>TRBJ1-2|.|.|TRBV10-2
CASSVRAANGYTF
TGCGCCAGCAGTGTACGGGCAGCTAATGGCTACACCTTC
>TRBJ2-5|.|.|TRBV5-1
CASSPGIQVPETQYF
TGCGCCAGCAGCCCAGGAATACAGGTCCCAGAGACCCAGTACTTC
>TRBJ1-2|.|once|TRBV20-1
CSAARFVVLDYGYTF
TGCAGTGCTGCCAGGTTTGTCGTGTTGGACTATGGCTACACCTTC
>TRBJ2-1|TRBD1|.|TRBV5-1
CASSRGTGSYNEQFF
TGCGCCAGCAGCCGTGGGACAGGCTCCTACAATGAGCAGTTCTTC
>TRBJ2-2|TRBD2|few|TRBV20-1
CSARATTSGAGELFF
TGCAGTGCTAGAGCCACGACTAGCGGGGCCGGGGAGCTGTTTTTT
>TRBJ2-1|.|few|TRBV2
CASIWGAVYNEQFF
TGTGCCAGCATTTGGGGGGCCGTCTACAATGAGCAGTTCTTC
>TRBJ1-4|.|.|TRBV5-1
CASSLEPATNEKLFF
TGCGCCAGCAGCTTGGAACCTGCAACTAATGAAAAACTGTTTTTT
>TRBJ1-2|.|.|TRBV12-3/TRBV12-4
CASSLGVDYGYTF
TGTGCCAGCAGTTTGGGGGTAGACTATGGCTACACCTTC
>TRBJ2-1|.|.|TRBV18
CASSHNEQFF
TGTGCCAGCTCGCACAATGAGCAGTTCTTC
>TRBJ2-3|.|.|TRBV18
CASSPSVSMEVYTQYF
TGTGCCAGCTCCCCGTCAGTCTCCATGGAAGTGTATACGCAGTATTTT